A selection of T cell receptor beta chains follows, all from one sample in a study of blood T cell repertoires in COVID-19. The table came from immunoSEQ multiplex PCR; TCRdb's copy has only in-frame clones and leaves some out. This table holds approximately 350,000 clones, roughly 90% found once. The sample was peripheral blood. These receptor sequences come from a woman in her 70s with COVID-19, enrolled during active disease. Both conserved end residues are part of each CDR3. The order of the fields is V gene, clone size, D gene, J gene, CDR3 protein, CDR3 DNA. D genes are given only for firm matches. Where a row states a size, it is once, few, many or the class of an expanded clone; other rows omit it.

TRBV24-1	once	TRBD2	TRBJ2-3	CATSVLGGGASADTQYF	TGTGCCACCAGTGTCCTTGGCGGGGGGGCAAGTGCAGATACGCAGTATTTT
TRBV27	NA	TRBD1	TRBJ1-3	CASSPGQISGNTIYF	TGTGCCAGCAGTCCGGGACAGATCTCTGGAAACACCATATATTTT
TRBV7-2	NA	NA	TRBJ2-7	CASSLARDTYEQYF	TGTGCCAGCAGCTTAGCGAGGGACACCTACGAGCAGTACTTC
TRBV6-2/TRBV6-3	NA	NA	TRBJ1-1	CASSYSFRSNTEAFF	TGTGCCAGCAGTTACTCCTTCAGGTCGAACACTGAAGCTTTCTTT
TRBV13	NA	TRBD2	TRBJ2-7	CASRASGDYEQYF	TGTGCCAGCAGGGCTAGCGGTGACTACGAGCAGTACTTC
TRBV19	NA	TRBD1	TRBJ1-4	CASSRRQGDATNEKLFF	TGTGCCAGTAGTCGGCGACAGGGAGATGCAACTAATGAAAAACTGTTTTTT
TRBV2	NA	TRBD2	TRBJ2-5	CASSERGIRETQYF	TGTGCCAGCAGTGAGCGGGGGATCCGGGAGACCCAGTACTTC
TRBV7-9	NA	NA	TRBJ1-2	CASSLAGATNGYTF	TGTGCCAGCAGCTTAGCAGGGGCGACGAATGGCTACACCTTC
TRBV5-4	NA	NA	TRBJ1-4	CASSPGGAGTNEKLFF	TGTGCCAGCAGCCCGGGGGGCGCGGGGACTAATGAAAAACTGTTTTTT
TRBV7-9	NA	TRBD2	TRBJ2-1	CASSATSGRTNEQFF	TGTGCCAGCAGCGCGACTAGCGGGCGAACAAATGAGCAGTTCTTC
TRBV3-1/TRBV3-2	NA	TRBD1	TRBJ2-3	CASSQQGARGPSTDTQYF	TGTGCCAGCAGCCAACAGGGGGCGCGGGGCCCTAGCACAGATACGCAGTATTTT
TRBV9	NA	NA	TRBJ2-7	CASSREGKGSEQYF	TGTGCCAGCAGCAGGGAAGGGAAAGGTAGCGAGCAATACTTC
TRBV2	NA	NA	TRBJ1-5	CASKAGVNQPQHF	TGTGCCAGCAAAGCAGGGGTCAATCAGCCCCAGCATTTT
TRBV4-1	NA	NA	TRBJ2-1	CASSRGTSYNEQFF	TGCGCCAGCAGCCGCGGGACGAGCTACAATGAGCAGTTCTTC
TRBV2	NA	TRBD1	TRBJ1-1	CASRRQGPMNTEAFF	TGTGCCAGCAGGAGACAGGGACCCATGAACACTGAAGCTTTCTTT
TRBV6-5	NA	TRBD1	TRBJ2-7	CASSRRGTGSHEQYF	TGTGCCAGCAGTCGGCGGGGGACAGGGAGCCACGAGCAGTACTTC
TRBV6-6	few	NA	TRBJ2-1	CASRSQISYNEQFF	TGTGCCAGCAGATCACAGATATCCTACAATGAGCAGTTCTTC
TRBV19	NA	NA	TRBJ1-2	CASNRQGYGYTF	TGTGCCAGTAATCGGCAGGGCTATGGCTACACCTTC
TRBV3-1/TRBV3-2	few	NA	TRBJ2-7	CASSLQGVGQYF	TGTGCCAGCAGCCTACAGGGTGTGGGGCAGTACTTC
TRBV9	NA	NA	TRBJ2-1	CASSPTEGAGYNEQFF	TGTGCCAGCAGCCCAACGGAGGGGGCCGGTTACAATGAGCAGTTCTTC
TRBV11-2	once	TRBD1	TRBJ1-5	CASSQDRAQPQHF	TGTGCCAGCAGCCAGGACAGGGCCCAGCCCCAGCATTTT
TRBV6-1	NA	TRBD1	TRBJ1-5	CASSALGQGTAQPQHF	TGTGCCAGCAGTGCCCTCGGACAGGGGACCGCTCAGCCCCAGCATTTT
TRBV5-1	NA	TRBD1	TRBJ1-5	CASSSIRQGLGNQPQHF	TGCGCCAGCAGCTCAATCCGACAGGGGTTGGGCAATCAGCCCCAGCATTTT
TRBV5-1	NA	NA	TRBJ1-1	CASGPGDTEAFF	TGCGCCAGCGGCCCGGGGGACACTGAAGCTTTCTTT
TRBV12-5	NA	TRBD2	TRBJ2-1	CASGRDYYNEQFF	TGTGCTAGTGGTAGGGACTACTACAATGAGCAGTTCTTC
TRBV5-6	NA	TRBD2	TRBJ2-3	CASSLGSGGTDTQYF	TGTGCCAGCAGCTTGGGCAGCGGGGGCACAGATACGCAGTATTTT
TRBV7-9	NA	NA	TRBJ2-5	CASSRNREETQYF	TGTGCCAGCAGCCGCAACAGAGAAGAGACCCAGTACTTC
TRBV5-1	few	NA	TRBJ1-5	CASSLGGGNQPQHF	TGCGCCAGCAGCTTGGGGGGAGGCAATCAGCCCCAGCATTTT
TRBV30	NA	TRBD1	TRBJ1-6	CAWSEDRAPWSPLHF	TGTGCCTGGAGTGAGGACAGGGCCCCATGGTCACCCCTCCACTTT
TRBV28	NA	TRBD1	TRBJ1-2	CASHGQASYTF	TGTGCCAGCCACGGACAGGCGAGCTACACCTTC
TRBV21-1	NA	NA	TRBJ1-5	CASSRPPPGQGNQPQHF	TGTGCCAGCAGCAGACCACCCCCGGGACAGGGAAATCAGCCCCAGCATTTT
TRBV13	once	NA	TRBJ1-1	CASRSRGNTEAFF	TGTGCCAGCAGGTCCAGGGGGAACACTGAAGCTTTCTTT
TRBV9	NA	NA	TRBJ1-1	CASSVSSVNTEAFF	TGTGCCAGCAGCGTAAGCAGCGTGAACACTGAAGCTTTCTTT
TRBV19	NA	TRBD1	TRBJ2-1	CASSTPPGQGVLWFF	TGTGCCAGTAGTACCCCCCCGGGACAGGGAGTTCTATGGTTCTTC
TRBV30	NA	NA	TRBJ2-5	CAWGLLAGSRTQYF	TGTGCCTGGGGACTTCTGGCGGGTTCAAGGACCCAGTACTTC
TRBV4-1	NA	NA	TRBJ1-2	CASSQDGRGAFGYTF	TGCGCCAGCAGCCAAGATGGCAGGGGCGCATTCGGCTACACCTTC
TRBV30	NA	NA	TRBJ2-7	CAWSVGGTGQYF	TGTGCCTGGAGTGTAGGAGGAACCGGGCAGTACTTC
TRBV5-4	NA	TRBD1	TRBJ1-2	CASRQGGTFYGYTF	TGTGCCAGCAGGCAGGGGGGCACTTTCTATGGCTACACCTTC
TRBV30	NA	NA	TRBJ1-3	CAWTRTPRFGNTIYF	TGTGCCTGGACTCGGACACCCCGGTTCGGAAACACCATATATTTT
TRBV28	NA	NA	TRBJ2-6	CASSFRGWLSGANVLTF	TGTGCCAGCAGTTTCAGGGGTTGGCTCTCTGGGGCCAACGTCCTGACTTTC
TRBV28	NA	NA	TRBJ1-3	CASSLTTGNTIYF	TGTGCCAGCAGTTTGACTACCGGAAACACCATATATTTT
TRBV5-6	NA	NA	TRBJ2-5	CASSLFLQETQYF	TGTGCCAGCAGCTTGTTTCTACAAGAGACCCAGTACTTC
TRBV19	NA	NA	TRBJ1-3	CASSRDGQTYSGNTIYF	TGTGCCAGTAGTCGGGACGGACAGACATACTCTGGAAACACCATATATTTT
TRBV9	NA	TRBD2	TRBJ2-2	CASSVLAEYTGELFF	TGTGCCAGCAGCGTACTAGCGGAGTACACCGGGGAGCTGTTTTTT
TRBV5-6	NA	NA	TRBJ2-7	CASSSGVGREQYF	TGTGCCAGCAGCTCAGGGGTTGGTCGCGAGCAGTACTTC
TRBV19	NA	NA	TRBJ2-5	CASSKSSETQYF	TGTGCCAGTAGTAAGAGTAGCGAGACCCAGTACTTC
TRBV2	few	TRBD1	TRBJ1-1	CASGLLGQGNTEAFF	TGTGCCAGCGGGTTGTTGGGACAGGGTAACACTGAAGCTTTCTTT
TRBV9	NA	NA	TRBJ1-2	CASSVSGSNYGYTF	TGTGCCAGCAGCGTTTCAGGGTCTAACTATGGCTACACCTTC
TRBV7-6	NA	NA	TRBJ1-5	CASSLAGRESNQPQHF	TGTGCCAGCAGCTTAGCGGGCAGGGAAAGCAATCAGCCCCAGCATTTT
TRBV7-8	NA	TRBD2	TRBJ2-7	CASSFGLAGVEQYF	TGTGCCAGCAGCTTCGGACTAGCGGGGGTCGAGCAGTACTTC
TRBV11-2	NA	NA	TRBJ1-5	CASSLTRGGNQPQHF	TGTGCCAGCAGCTTAACCAGGGGCGGAAATCAGCCCCAGCATTTT
TRBV30	NA	NA	TRBJ2-7	CAWSSGRGGEQYF	TGTGCCTGGAGTTCGGGGAGAGGTGGCGAGCAGTACTTC
TRBV30	NA	NA	TRBJ2-1	CAWSVRANEQFF	TGTGCCTGGAGTGTACGAGCTAATGAGCAGTTCTTC